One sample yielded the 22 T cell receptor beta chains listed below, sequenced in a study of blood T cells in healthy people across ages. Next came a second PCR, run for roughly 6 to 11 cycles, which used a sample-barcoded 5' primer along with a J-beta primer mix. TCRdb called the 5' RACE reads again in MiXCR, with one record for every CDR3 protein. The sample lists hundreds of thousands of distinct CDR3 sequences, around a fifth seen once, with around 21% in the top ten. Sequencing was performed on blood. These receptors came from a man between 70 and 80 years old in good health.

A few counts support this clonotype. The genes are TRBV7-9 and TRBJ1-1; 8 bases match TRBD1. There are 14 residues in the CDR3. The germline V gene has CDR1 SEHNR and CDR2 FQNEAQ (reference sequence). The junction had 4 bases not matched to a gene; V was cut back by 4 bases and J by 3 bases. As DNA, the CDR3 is TGTGCCAGCAGCTCGACAGGGGTGGACACTGAAGCTTTCTTT. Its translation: CASSSTGVDTEAFF.

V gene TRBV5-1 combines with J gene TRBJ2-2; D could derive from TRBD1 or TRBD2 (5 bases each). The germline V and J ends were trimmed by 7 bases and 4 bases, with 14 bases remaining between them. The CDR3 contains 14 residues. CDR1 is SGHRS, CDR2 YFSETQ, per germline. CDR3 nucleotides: TGCGCCAGCGTTGTAGGGGCGGGCACCGGGGAGCTGTTTTTT. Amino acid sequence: CASVVGAGTGELFF.

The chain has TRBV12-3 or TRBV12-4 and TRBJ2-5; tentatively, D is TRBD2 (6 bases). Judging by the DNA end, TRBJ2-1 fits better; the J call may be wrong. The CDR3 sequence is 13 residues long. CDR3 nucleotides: TGTGCCAGCAGTTTATTAGGGGACTGGGAGCAGTTCTTC. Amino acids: CASSLLGDWEQFF.

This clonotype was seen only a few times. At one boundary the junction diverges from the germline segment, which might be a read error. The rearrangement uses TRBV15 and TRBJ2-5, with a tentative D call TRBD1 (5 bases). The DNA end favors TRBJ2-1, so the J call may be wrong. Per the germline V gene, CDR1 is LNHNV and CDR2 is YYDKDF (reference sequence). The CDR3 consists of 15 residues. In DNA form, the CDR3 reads TGTGCCACCAACAGAGTCGACAGTATATACAATGAGCAGTTCTTC. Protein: CATNRVDSIYNEQFF.

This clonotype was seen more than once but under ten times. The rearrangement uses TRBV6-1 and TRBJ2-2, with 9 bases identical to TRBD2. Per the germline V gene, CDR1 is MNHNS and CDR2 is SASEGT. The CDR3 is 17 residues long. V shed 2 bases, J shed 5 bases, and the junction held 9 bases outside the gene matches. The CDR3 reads CASSELASGAATGELFF. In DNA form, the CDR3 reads TGTGCCAGCAGTGAATTGGCTAGCGGGGCTGCAACCGGGGAGCTGTTTTTT.

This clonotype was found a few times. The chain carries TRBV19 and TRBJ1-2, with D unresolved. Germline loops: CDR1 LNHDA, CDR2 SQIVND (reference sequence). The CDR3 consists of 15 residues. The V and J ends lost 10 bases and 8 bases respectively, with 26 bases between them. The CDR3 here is CATNDRVGLISGYTF. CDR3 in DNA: TGTGCCACAAACGATAGGGTAGGACTTATTAGCGGCTACACCTTC.

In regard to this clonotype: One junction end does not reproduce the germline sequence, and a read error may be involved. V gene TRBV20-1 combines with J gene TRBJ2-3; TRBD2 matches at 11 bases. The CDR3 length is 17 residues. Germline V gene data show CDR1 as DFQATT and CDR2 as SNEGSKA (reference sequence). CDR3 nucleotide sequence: TGCAGTGTTAGAGATCTTAGCGGGAGGGCCTACACAGATACGCAGTATTTT. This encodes CSVRDLSGRAYTDTQYF.

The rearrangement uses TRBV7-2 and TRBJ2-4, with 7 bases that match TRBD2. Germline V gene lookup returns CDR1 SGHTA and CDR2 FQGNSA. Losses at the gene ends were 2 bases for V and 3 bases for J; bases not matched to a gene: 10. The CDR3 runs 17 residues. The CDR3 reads CASSLNMGGVGKNIQYF. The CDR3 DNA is TGTGCCAGCAGCTTAAACATGGGAGGGGTGGGCAAAAACATTCAGTACTTC.

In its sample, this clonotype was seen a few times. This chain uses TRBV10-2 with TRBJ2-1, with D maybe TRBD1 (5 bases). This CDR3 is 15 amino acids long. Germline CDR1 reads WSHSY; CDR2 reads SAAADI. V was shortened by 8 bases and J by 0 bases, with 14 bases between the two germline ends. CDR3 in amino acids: CASGAGTSSYNEQFF. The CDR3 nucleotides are TGCGCCAGCGGGGCCGGAACATCCTCCTACAATGAGCAGTTCTTC.

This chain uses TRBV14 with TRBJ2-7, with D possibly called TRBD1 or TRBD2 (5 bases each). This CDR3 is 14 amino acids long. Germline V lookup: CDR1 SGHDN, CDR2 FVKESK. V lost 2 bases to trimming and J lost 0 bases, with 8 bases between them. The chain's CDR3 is CASSQSGHSYEQYF. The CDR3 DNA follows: TGTGCCAGCAGCCAAAGCGGACACTCCTACGAGCAGTACTTC. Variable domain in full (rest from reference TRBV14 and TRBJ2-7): EAGVTQFPSHSVIEKGQTVTLRCDPISGHDNLYWYRRVMGKEIKFLLHFVKESKQDESGMPNNRFLAERTGGTYSTLKVQPAELEDSGVYFCASSQSGHSYEQYFGPGTRLTVT.

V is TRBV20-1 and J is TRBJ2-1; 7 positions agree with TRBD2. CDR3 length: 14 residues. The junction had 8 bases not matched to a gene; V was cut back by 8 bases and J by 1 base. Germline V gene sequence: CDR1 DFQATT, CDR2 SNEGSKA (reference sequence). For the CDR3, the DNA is TGCAGTCCTTGGACTAGTCGGTCCTACAATGAGCAGTTCTTC. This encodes CSPWTSRSYNEQFF.

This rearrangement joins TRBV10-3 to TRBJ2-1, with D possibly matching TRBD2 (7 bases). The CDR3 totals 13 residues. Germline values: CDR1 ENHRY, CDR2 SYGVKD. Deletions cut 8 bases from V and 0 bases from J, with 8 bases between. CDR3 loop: CAIAGASYNEQFF. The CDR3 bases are TGTGCCATCGCGGGGGCCTCCTACAATGAGCAGTTCTTC.

Here the CDR3 reads CATSRDNWNTEAFF. The DNA for the CDR3 is TGTGCCACCAGCAGAGATAACTGGAACACTGAAGCTTTCTTT. The chain recombines TRBV15 with TRBJ1-1; D remains ambiguous. The CDR3 is 14 residues long. V was cut by 0 bases and J by 1 base, with 6 bases left in between. From germline, CDR1 is LNHNV and CDR2 YYDKDF (reference sequence).

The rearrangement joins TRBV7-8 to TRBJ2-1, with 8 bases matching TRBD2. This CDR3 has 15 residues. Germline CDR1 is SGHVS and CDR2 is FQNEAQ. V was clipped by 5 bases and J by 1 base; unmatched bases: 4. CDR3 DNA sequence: TGTGCCAGCAGCACGACTAGCGTGTCCTACAATGAGCAGTTCTTC. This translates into CASSTTSVSYNEQFF.

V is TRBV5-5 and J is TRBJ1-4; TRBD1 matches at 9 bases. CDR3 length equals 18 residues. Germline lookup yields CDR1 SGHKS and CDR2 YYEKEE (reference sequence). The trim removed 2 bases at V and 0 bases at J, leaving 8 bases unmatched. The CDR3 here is CASSFPGQGSSTNEKLFF. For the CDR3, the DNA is TGTGCCAGCAGCTTCCCGGGACAGGGTTCTTCAACTAATGAAAAACTGTTTTTT.

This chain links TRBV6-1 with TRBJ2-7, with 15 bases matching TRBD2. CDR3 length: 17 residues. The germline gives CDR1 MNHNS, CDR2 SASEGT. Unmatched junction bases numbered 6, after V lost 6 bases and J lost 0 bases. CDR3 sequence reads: CASSLGLAGGNSYEQYF. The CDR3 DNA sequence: TGTGCCAGCAGCCTAGGACTAGCGGGGGGGAACTCCTACGAGCAGTACTTC.

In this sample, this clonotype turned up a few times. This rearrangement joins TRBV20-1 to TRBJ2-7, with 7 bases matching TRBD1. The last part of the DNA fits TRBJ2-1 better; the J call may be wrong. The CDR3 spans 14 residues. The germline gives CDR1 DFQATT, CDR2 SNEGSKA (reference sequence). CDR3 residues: CSARWPGGNNEQFF. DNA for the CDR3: TGCAGTGCTAGGTGGCCAGGGGGAAACAATGAGCAGTTCTTC.

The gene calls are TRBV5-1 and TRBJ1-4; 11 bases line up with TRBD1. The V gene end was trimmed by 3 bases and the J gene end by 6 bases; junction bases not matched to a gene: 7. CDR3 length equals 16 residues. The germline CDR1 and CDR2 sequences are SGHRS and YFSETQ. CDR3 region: CASSSTPGQGDEKLFF. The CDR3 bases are TGCGCCAGCAGCTCTACTCCGGGACAGGGGGATGAAAAACTGTTTTTT.

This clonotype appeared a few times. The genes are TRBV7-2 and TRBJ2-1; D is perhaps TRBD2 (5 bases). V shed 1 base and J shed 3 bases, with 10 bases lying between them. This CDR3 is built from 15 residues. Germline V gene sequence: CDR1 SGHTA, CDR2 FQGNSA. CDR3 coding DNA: TGTGCCAGCAGCTTAGGTCCAGACTACTACAATGAGCAGTTCTTC. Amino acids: CASSLGPDYYNEQFF.

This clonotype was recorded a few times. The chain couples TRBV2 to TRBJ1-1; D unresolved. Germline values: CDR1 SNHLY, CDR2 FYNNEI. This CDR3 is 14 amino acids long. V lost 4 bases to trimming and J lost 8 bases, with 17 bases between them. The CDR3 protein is CASSVIPADQEAFF. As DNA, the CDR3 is TGTGCCAGCAGTGTCATCCCCGCGGATCAGGAAGCTTTCTTT.

For the CDR3, the DNA is TGTGCCAGCAGTTTAAGCAGGGTGGGAGATACGCAGTATTTT. As protein: CASSLSRVGDTQYF. This rearrangement joins TRBV27 to TRBJ2-3, with D possibly TRBD1 on 5 matching bases. This CDR3 comprises 14 residues. From germline, CDR1 is MNHEY and CDR2 SMNVEV (reference sequence). Trimming pared 2 bases from V and 5 bases from J, leaving 11 bases between.

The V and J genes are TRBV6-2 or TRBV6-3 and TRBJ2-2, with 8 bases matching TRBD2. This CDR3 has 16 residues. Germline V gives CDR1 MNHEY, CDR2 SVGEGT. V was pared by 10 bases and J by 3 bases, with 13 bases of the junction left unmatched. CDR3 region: CAIGGQLAADTGELFF. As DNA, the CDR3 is TGTGCCATCGGGGGACAACTAGCGGCGGACACCGGGGAGCTGTTTTTT.